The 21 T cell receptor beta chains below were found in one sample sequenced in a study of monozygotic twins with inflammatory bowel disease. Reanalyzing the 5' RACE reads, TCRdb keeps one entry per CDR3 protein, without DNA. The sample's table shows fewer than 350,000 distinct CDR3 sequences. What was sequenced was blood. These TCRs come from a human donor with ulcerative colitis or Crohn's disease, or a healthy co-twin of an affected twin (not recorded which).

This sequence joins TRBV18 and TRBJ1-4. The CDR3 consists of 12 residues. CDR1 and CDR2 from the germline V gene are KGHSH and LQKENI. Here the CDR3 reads CANSRAGEKLFF.

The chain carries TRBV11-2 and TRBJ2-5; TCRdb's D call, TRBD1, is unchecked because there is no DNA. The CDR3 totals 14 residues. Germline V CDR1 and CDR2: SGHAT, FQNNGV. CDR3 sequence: CASSPTGGEETQYF.

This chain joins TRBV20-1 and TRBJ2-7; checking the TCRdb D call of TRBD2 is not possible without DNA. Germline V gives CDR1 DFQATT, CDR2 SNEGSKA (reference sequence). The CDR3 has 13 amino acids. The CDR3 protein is CSARGDSGYEQYF.

The CDR3: CASSQDRGPNYGYTF. The chain couples TRBV4-1 to TRBJ1-2; checking the TCRdb D call of TRBD1 is not possible without DNA. The CDR3 sequence is 15 residues long. The V gene's germline CDR1 is MGHRA and CDR2 YSYEKL.

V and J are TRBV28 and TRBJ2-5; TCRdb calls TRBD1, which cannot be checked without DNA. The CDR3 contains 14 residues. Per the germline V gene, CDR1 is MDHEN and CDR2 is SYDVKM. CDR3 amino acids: CASSPSDRLGTQYF.

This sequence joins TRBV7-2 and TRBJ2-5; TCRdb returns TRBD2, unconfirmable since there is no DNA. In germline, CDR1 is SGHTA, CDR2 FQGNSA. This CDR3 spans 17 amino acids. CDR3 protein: CASSSHAGLAAQETQYF.

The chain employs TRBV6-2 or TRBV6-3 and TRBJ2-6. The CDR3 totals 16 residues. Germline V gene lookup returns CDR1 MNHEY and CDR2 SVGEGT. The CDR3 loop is CASSSPDSYGANVLTF.

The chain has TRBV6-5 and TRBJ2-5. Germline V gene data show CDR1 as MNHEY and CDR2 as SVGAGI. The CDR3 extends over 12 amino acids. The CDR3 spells CASRSTEETQYF.

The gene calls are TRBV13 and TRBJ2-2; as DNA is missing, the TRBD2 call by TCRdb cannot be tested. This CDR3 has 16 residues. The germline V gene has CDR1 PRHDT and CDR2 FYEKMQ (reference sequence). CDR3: CASSLGAGVGTGELFF.

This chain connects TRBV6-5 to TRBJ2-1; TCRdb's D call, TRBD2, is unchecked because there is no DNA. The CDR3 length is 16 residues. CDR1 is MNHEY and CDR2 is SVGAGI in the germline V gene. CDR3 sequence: CASSSGEGPRWNEQFF.

The chain's CDR3 is CASSLATEAYNSPLHF. The V gene is TRBV5-1, the J gene TRBJ1-6; no DNA is available, so the TRBD1 call from TCRdb remains unchecked. This CDR3 is 16 amino acids long. Per germline, CDR1 SGHRS and CDR2 YFSETQ.

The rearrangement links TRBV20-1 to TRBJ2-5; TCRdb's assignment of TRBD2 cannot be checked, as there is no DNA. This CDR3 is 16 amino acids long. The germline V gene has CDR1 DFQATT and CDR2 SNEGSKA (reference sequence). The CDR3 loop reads CSARGTSGLIQETQYF.

The CDR3 region is CASSLFGTGSDEQFF. The chain joins TRBV28 to TRBJ2-1; TCRdb gives TRBD1 as the D gene, but with no DNA this cannot be confirmed. CDR3 length: 15 residues. Germline values: CDR1 MDHEN, CDR2 SYDVKM.

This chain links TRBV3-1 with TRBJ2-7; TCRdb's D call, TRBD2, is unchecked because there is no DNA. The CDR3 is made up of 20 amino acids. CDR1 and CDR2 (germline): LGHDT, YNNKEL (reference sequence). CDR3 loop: CASSQVPGTYRTNSNYEQYF.

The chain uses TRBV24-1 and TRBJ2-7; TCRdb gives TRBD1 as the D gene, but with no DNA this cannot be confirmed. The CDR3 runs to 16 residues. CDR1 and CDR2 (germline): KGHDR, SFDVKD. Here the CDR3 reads CATSDSTGTGGNEQYF.

The chain's CDR3 is CASSPPGQGDVKPQHF. The chain is built from TRBV12-3 or TRBV12-4 and TRBJ1-5; TCRdb proposes TRBD1, but this gene call is untestable without DNA. The CDR3 runs 16 residues.

CDR3 amino acids: CASRVNRGIHGELFF. V is TRBV7-8 and J is TRBJ2-2; lacking DNA, the TRBD1 call made by TCRdb goes unchecked. This CDR3 has 15 residues. Germline V gives CDR1 SGHVS, CDR2 FQNEAQ.

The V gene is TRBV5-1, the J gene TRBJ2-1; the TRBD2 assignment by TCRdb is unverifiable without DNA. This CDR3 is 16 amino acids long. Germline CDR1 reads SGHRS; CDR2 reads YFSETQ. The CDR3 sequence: CASSLPTTSGRGEQFF. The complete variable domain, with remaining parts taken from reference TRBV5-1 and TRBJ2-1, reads KAGVTQTPRYLIKTRGQQVTLSCSPISGHRSVSWYQQTPGQGLQFLFEYFSETQRNKGNFPGRFSGRQFSNSRSEMNVSTLELGDSALYLCASSLPTTSGRGEQFFGPGTRLTVL.

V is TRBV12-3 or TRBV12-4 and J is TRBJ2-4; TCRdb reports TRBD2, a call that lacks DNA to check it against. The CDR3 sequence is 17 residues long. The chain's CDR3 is CASSLRRGVYAKNIQYF.

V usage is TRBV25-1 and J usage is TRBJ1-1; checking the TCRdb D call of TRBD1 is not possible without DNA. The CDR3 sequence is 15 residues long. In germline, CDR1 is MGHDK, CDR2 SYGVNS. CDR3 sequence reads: CASSEPGSMNTEAFF.

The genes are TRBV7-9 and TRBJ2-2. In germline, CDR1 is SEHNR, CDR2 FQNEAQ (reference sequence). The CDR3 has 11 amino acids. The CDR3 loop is CASSISGELFF.